What follows is one T cell receptor beta chain and its context. As yet, its antigen is unknown. TCRdb's copy holds only in-frame clones and misses some; the assay was immunoSEQ multiplex PCR. The profile shows some 130,000 clones, about nine tenths of them singletons. The CDR3 is 14 amino acids. Germline values: CDR1 SGHTA, CDR2 FQGNSA. Trimming took off 3 bases at V and 2 bases at J, with 9 bases between the two ends. This sample was included in a study of T cell responses to AZD1222 COVID-19 vaccine. General study results and limits: An increase in Spike-specific TCR breadth and depth was observed after two AZD1222 doses.

The starting material was peripheral blood, obtained on day 0 of AZD1222 vaccination. The chain employs TRBV7-2 and TRBJ2-3, with D perhaps assigned TRBD1 or TRBD2 (6 bases each). The TCR comes from an adult in good health. The CDR3 coding sequence is TGTGCCAGCAGCTTTTCGGGGGCCACAGATACGCAGTATTTT. Its translation: CASSFSGATDTQYF.